This paragraph covers one T cell receptor beta chain sequence. Antigen: not known. Loaded into unsorted PBMC replicate PCRs was 300 ng DNA, about 30,000 T cell genomes. In the source study's methods: Filtering differed because ImmunoSEQ produced junction-only sequences that carried no quality scores. Generated by immunoSEQ multiplex PCR, the TCRdb table keeps only in-frame clones and is missing some. V and J calls and clone size are given by that table; D and trimming were obtained from the DNA. The sample contains 450,000 to 600,000 clones, roughly 85% of which appear only once. The sample comes from a study of shared clonotypes between healthy human individuals. Overall study results and limits: Tissue TCR repertoires likely differ from these blood-only repertoires.

Donors were Caucasian adults residing in Nashville, Tennessee, USA. The sample was PBMCs. This receptor was identified in a woman in her 40s in good health. Some clones in this sample may be carry-over from other donors' samples.

The CDR3 coding sequence is TGTGCCAGCAGCCCCCGGACAGGAACCATGAACACTGAAGCTTTCTTT. This translates into CASSPRTGTMNTEAFF. V usage is TRBV5-5 and J usage is TRBJ1-1; the match to TRBD1 covers 7 bases. Unmatched junction bases numbered 9, after V lost 4 bases and J lost 0 bases. The CDR3 covers 16 residues. Germline loops: CDR1 SGHKS, CDR2 YYEKEE (reference sequence).